The 32 T cell receptor beta chains in this list originate from one sample, sequenced in a study of neoadjuvant anti-PD-1 for oral cavity cancer. Profiling relied on immunoSEQ multiplex PCR, and the TCRdb table lists in-frame clones only, not all of them. The table records over 10,000 clones, about three fifths of them present only once. Sequencing used PBMCs, obtained before nivolumab (anti-PD-1) treatment. Receptor source: a person between 40 and 85 years old with oral cavity squamous cell carcinoma.

The chain links TRBV19 to TRBJ1-4; D unclear. V was clipped by 4 bases and J by 7 bases, with 13 bases between them. CDR1 is LNHDA and CDR2 is SQIVND in the germline V gene (reference sequence). The CDR3 has 14 residues. CDR3 coding DNA: TGTGCCAGTAGTAGATCAGATAGAAGTGAAAAACTGTTTTTT. It specifies CASSRSDRSEKLFF.

This clone was counted only a few times. V gene TRBV7-6 combines with J gene TRBJ1-6; 7 nucleotides match TRBD1. Germline loops: CDR1 SGHVS, CDR2 FNYEAQ. V trimming: 2 bases; J trimming: 7 bases; junction bases outside the gene matches: 2. The CDR3 contains 14 residues. The CDR3: CASSLTGQNSPLHF. CDR3 bases: TGTGCCAGCAGCTTAACGGGACAGAATTCACCCCTCCACTTT.

This clone was observed a handful of times. CDR3 in amino acids: CASRSIGSGREGGGYTF. The CDR3 DNA reads as TGTGCCAGTAGGAGTATAGGATCAGGAAGGGAAGGAGGCGGCTACACCTTC. The genes are TRBV19 and TRBJ1-2; no definite D call. CDR1 and CDR2 from the germline V gene are LNHDA and SQIVND (reference sequence). Trimming stripped 6 bases from V and 8 bases from J, with 28 bases between. There are 17 residues in the CDR3.

The J gene is TRBJ2-1, the V gene TRBV7-2; the D is unclear. Per germline, CDR1 SGHTA and CDR2 FQGNSA. The CDR3 totals 15 residues. Trimming left V 3 bases short and J 0 bases short, with 9 bases between. The CDR3 nucleotides read TGTGCCAGCAGCTTCGGGTCCGGCTCCTACAATGAGCAGTTCTTC. Translation gives CASSFGSGSYNEQFF.

This chain connects TRBV5-4 to TRBJ2-7; 9 bases match TRBD1. CDR1 is SGHNT, CDR2 YYREEE, per germline (reference sequence). The junction had 12 bases not matched to a gene; V was cut back by 4 bases and J by 4 bases. This CDR3 comprises 16 residues. DNA for the CDR3: TGTGCCAGCAGCGGGCCGGGACAGGGCGGTTCTTACGAGCAGTACTTC. It is translated as CASSGPGQGGSYEQYF.

The chain joins TRBV5-1 to TRBJ1-2; D perhaps matches TRBD1 (5 bases). This CDR3 has 14 amino acids. Per germline, CDR1 SGHRS and CDR2 YFSETQ. V dropped 1 base and J dropped 8 bases, with 15 bases sitting between them. The CDR3: CASSLYLGTQGYTF. The DNA for the CDR3 is TGCGCCAGCAGCTTGTATCTTGGGACGCAAGGCTACACCTTC.

The rearrangement uses TRBV15 and TRBJ2-3; 12 bases map to TRBD2. This CDR3 is built from 16 residues. In germline, CDR1 is LNHNV, CDR2 YYDKDF (reference sequence). The trim removed 3 bases at V and 1 base at J, leaving 2 bases unmatched. The CDR3 sequence is CATSSGTSGRTDTQYF. The CDR3 DNA follows: TGTGCCACCAGCAGTGGGACTAGCGGGCGCACAGATACGCAGTATTTT.

V is TRBV6-1 and J is TRBJ2-2; 12 bases map to TRBD2. The CDR3 covers 17 residues. Germline V CDR1 and CDR2: MNHNS, SASEGT. Trimming removed 0 bases from V and 5 bases from J; junction bases left unmatched: 4. The CDR3 loop reads CASSEAALAGGTGELFF. The DNA for the CDR3 is TGTGCCAGCAGTGAAGCAGCGCTAGCGGGAGGGACCGGGGAGCTGTTTTTT.

The gene calls are TRBV6-1 and TRBJ2-4; 7 bases agree with TRBD1. Trimming cost V 4 bases and J 6 bases; bases outside gene matches: 6. The CDR3 covers 14 residues. Germline-derived CDR1 and CDR2 are MNHNS and SASEGT. The CDR3 spells CASSVGQDVNIQYF. For the CDR3, the DNA is TGTGCCAGCAGTGTCGGACAGGACGTAAACATTCAGTACTTC.

This clone appeared a single time. The V call is TRBV5-6, the J call TRBJ1-1; no clear D. This CDR3 has 13 residues. CDR1 is SGHDT, CDR2 YYEEEE, per germline. Between the trimmed V and J ends, which lost 3 bases and 8 bases, there was a span of 14 bases. This CDR3 is CASSSQHTWEAFF. CDR3 nucleotide sequence: TGTGCCAGCAGCTCCCAACATACCTGGGAAGCTTTCTTT.

This clone was seen only a few times. The CDR3 region is CAISERGGNQPQHF. In DNA form, the CDR3 reads TGTGCCATCAGTGAAAGAGGGGGCAATCAGCCCCAGCATTTT. This sequence joins TRBV10-3 and TRBJ1-5; TRBD1 is a possible D gene (5 bases). Germline V gene data show CDR1 as ENHRY and CDR2 as SYGVKD. The CDR3 consists of 14 residues. Trimming pared 3 bases from V and 2 bases from J, leaving 8 bases between.

The sample holds a few counts of this clone. The genes are TRBV10-2 and TRBJ1-1; unclear D gene. The CDR3 has 11 amino acids. CDR1 and CDR2 (germline): WSHSY, SAAADI. Trimming took 6 bases from V and 2 from J, leaving 4 bases between them. CDR3 nucleotide sequence: TGCGCCAGCAGCGGTAACACTGAAGCTTTCTTT. Protein product: CASSGNTEAFF.

The rearrangement joins TRBV5-1 to TRBJ2-4; D is unclear. Germline V CDR1 and CDR2: SGHRS, YFSETQ. This CDR3 spans 13 amino acids. The V gene lost 4 bases and the J gene lost 4 bases, with 9 bases spanning the gap. The DNA for the CDR3 is TGCGCCAGCAGCCCCTTCCAGAAAAACATTCAGTACTTC. The encoded protein is CASSPFQKNIQYF.

The chain combines TRBV30 with TRBJ2-5; maybe TRBD2 (5 bases). Germline assignment: CDR1 GTSNPN and CDR2 SVGIG (reference sequence). The CDR3 length is 12 residues. V lost 6 bases to trimming and J lost 5 bases, with 13 bases between them. The CDR3 sequence: CACAGERETQYF. In DNA, the CDR3 is TGTGCCTGCGCCGGCGAGCGGGAGACCCAGTACTTC.

The chain has TRBV7-9 and TRBJ2-5, with 9 bases identical to TRBD1. The V gene end was trimmed by 1 base and the J gene end by 5 bases; junction bases not matched to a gene: 5. This CDR3 is 15 amino acids long. The V gene's germline CDR1 is SEHNR and CDR2 FQNEAQ (reference sequence). The CDR3 DNA reads TGTGCCAGCAGCTTAGGCGGACAGGGGCGCGAGACCCAGTACTTC. Protein sequence: CASSLGGQGRETQYF.

The chain employs TRBV29-1 and TRBJ1-1; a weak D match, TRBD1 (6 bases). V was clipped by 6 bases and J by 6 bases, with 11 bases between them. The CDR3 totals 11 residues. CDR1 is SQVTM and CDR2 is ANQGSEA in the germline V gene. The CDR3 region is CSVPGVAEAFF. Written as DNA, the CDR3 is TGCAGCGTCCCAGGGGTCGCTGAAGCTTTCTTT.

The chain employs TRBV2 and TRBJ2-1, with 7 bases lining up with TRBD2. V shed 1 base and J 4 bases; nucleotides not matched to a gene: 7. In germline, CDR1 is SNHLY, CDR2 FYNNEI. The CDR3 runs to 16 residues. The CDR3 loop reads CASSEEEGGPYNEQFF. Here the CDR3 DNA reads TGTGCCAGCAGTGAAGAGGAGGGAGGGCCATACAATGAGCAGTTCTTC.

V and J are TRBV29-1 and TRBJ2-5, with a tentative D call TRBD2 (5 bases). CDR3 length: 12 residues. Trimming left V 4 bases short and J 5 bases short, with 11 bases between. Germline V gene data show CDR1 as SQVTM and CDR2 as ANQGSEA. The CDR3 sequence: CSVGLGDETQYF. The CDR3 DNA reads as TGCAGCGTTGGGCTGGGAGATGAGACCCAGTACTTC. Variable domain in full (rest from reference TRBV29-1 and TRBJ2-5): SAVISQKPSRDICQRGTSLTIQCQVDSQVTMMFWYRQQPGQSLTLIATANQGSEATYESGFVIDKFPISRPNLTFSTLTVSNMSPEDSSIYLCSVGLGDETQYFGPGTRLLVL.

This clone was observed a few times. The chain is built from TRBV28 and TRBJ2-5; tentatively, D is TRBD2 (6 bases). CDR1 MDHEN and CDR2 SYDVKM come from the germline V gene. The CDR3 covers 13 residues. V lost 4 bases and J lost 5, with 11 bases in between. CDR3 loop: CASSSGVVETQYF. The CDR3 nucleotides read TGTGCCAGCAGTTCGGGGGTCGTCGAGACCCAGTACTTC.

The sample holds a few counts of this clone. The chain joins TRBV5-4 to TRBJ2-7, with 7 bases that match TRBD1. This CDR3 comprises 14 residues. The V gene end was trimmed by 2 bases and the J gene end by 1 base; junction bases not matched to a gene: 3. Germline V gene lookup returns CDR1 SGHNT and CDR2 YYREEE (reference sequence). CDR3 nucleotides: TGTGCCAGCAGCTTTGGGGACAGATCCTACGAGCAGTACTTC. Its protein is CASSFGDRSYEQYF.

The rearrangement links TRBV11-3 to TRBJ2-5, with TRBD1 as a possible D gene (5 bases). CDR3 length equals 17 residues. The germline V gene encodes CDR1 SGHNT and CDR2 YENEEA. With 5 bases removed from V and 4 bases from J, the gap between germline ends came to 23 bases. The CDR3 DNA reads TGTGCCAGCAGCCCCCGTCGGCCCCGAAGGGGAAGAGAGACCCAGTACTTC. Amino acids: CASSPRRPRRGRETQYF.

V gene TRBV9 combines with J gene TRBJ1-6; D is unclear. Trimming left V 3 bases short and J 0 bases short, with 7 bases between. This CDR3 is 15 amino acids long. Per the germline V gene, CDR1 is SGDLS and CDR2 is YYNGEE. CDR3 coding DNA: TGTGCCAGCAGCGCGGGGAGCTCCTATAATTCACCCCTCCACTTT. This codes for CASSAGSSYNSPLHF.

The rearrangement links TRBV30 to TRBJ1-1; TRBD1 might be the D (5 bases). Germline V gives CDR1 GTSNPN, CDR2 SVGIG (reference sequence). CDR3 size: 16 residues. V was pared by 4 bases and J by 0 bases, with 18 bases between. The CDR3 protein is CAWNPLPTEMNTEAFF. The CDR3 DNA reads TGTGCCTGGAATCCTCTACCGACAGAGATGAACACTGAAGCTTTCTTT.

The chain recombines TRBV2 with TRBJ1-1; the D gene is possibly TRBD1 (5 bases). This CDR3 comprises 14 residues. Germline V gives CDR1 SNHLY, CDR2 FYNNEI. Trimming took off 5 bases at V and 1 base at J, with 11 bases between the two ends. The CDR3 DNA is TGTGCCAGCAGTTGGACACGGAAGAACACTGAAGCTTTCTTT. Its translation is CASSWTRKNTEAFF.

The CDR3 DNA is TGTGCCAGCAGCTCAGACAGGGATTACGAGCAGTACTTC. Amino acids: CASSSDRDYEQYF. The chain carries TRBV11-3 and TRBJ2-7; 7 nucleotides line up with TRBD1. With V trimmed by 4 bases and J by 4 bases, 4 bases remained unmatched. The CDR3 length is 13 residues. Germline CDR1 is SGHNT and CDR2 is YENEEA. The full variable domain, completed using reference TRBV11-3 and TRBJ2-7, is EAGVVQSPRYKIIEKKQPVAFWCNPISGHNTLYWYLQNLGQGPELLIRYENEEAVDDSQLPKDRFSAERLKGVDSTLKIQPAELGDSAVYLCASSSDRDYEQYFGPGTRLTVT.

There are a few counts of this clone. The genes are TRBV19 and TRBJ2-3, with D hard to call. Trimming removed 3 bases at V and 1 base at J, with 5 bases between. Germline assignment: CDR1 LNHDA and CDR2 SQIVND (reference sequence). This CDR3 comprises 13 residues. The CDR3 DNA follows: TGTGCCAGTAGTATTTCCCGCACAGATACGCAGTATTTT. The encoded protein is CASSISRTDTQYF.

The chain is built from TRBV7-8 and TRBJ2-5, with TRBD2 identical over 9 bases. The J call may be faulty, since TRBJ2-7 better matches the DNA end. Germline CDR1 and CDR2: SGHVS and FQNEAQ. This CDR3 has 14 amino acids. CDR3: CASSLSGLAGEQYF. CDR3 bases: TGTGCCAGCAGCCTCTCGGGACTAGCCGGCGAGCAGTACTTC.

The chain combines TRBV28 with TRBJ1-1; a weak D match, TRBD1 (5 bases). The CDR3 runs to 15 residues. CDR1 is MDHEN, CDR2 SYDVKM, per germline. Trimming took 7 bases from V and 1 from J, leaving 16 bases between them. CDR3 sequence: CASTVRRQPNTEAFF. The CDR3 region has the DNA TGTGCCAGCACCGTTAGGAGACAGCCGAACACTGAAGCTTTCTTT. Full variable domain (missing parts from reference TRBV28 and TRBJ1-1): DVKVTQSSRYLVKRTGEKVFLECVQDMDHENMFWYRQDPGLGLRLIYFSYDVKMKEKGDIPEGYSVSREKKERFSLILESASTNQTSMYLCASTVRRQPNTEAFFGQGTRLTVV.

A single count supports this clone. The chain uses TRBV2 and TRBJ1-5, with 8 bases that match TRBD1. Germline assignment: CDR1 SNHLY and CDR2 FYNNEI. CDR3 length: 15 amino acids. V shed 4 bases, J shed 2 bases, and the junction held 4 bases outside the gene matches. This chain's CDR3 is CASSAATGGNQPQHF. The CDR3, as DNA: TGTGCCAGCAGTGCCGCGACAGGGGGCAATCAGCCCCAGCATTTT.

The chain has TRBV28 and TRBJ2-5; D is ambiguous. From germline, CDR1 is MDHEN and CDR2 SYDVKM. This CDR3 has 12 amino acids. V was shortened by 6 bases and J by 4 bases, with 9 bases between the two germline ends. The CDR3 coding sequence is TGTGCCAGCAGGGTAGCAGGAGAGACCCAGTACTTC. Its protein product is CASRVAGETQYF.

The rearrangement links TRBV7-9 to TRBJ1-1, with TRBD1 identical over 12 bases. CDR1 is SEHNR, CDR2 FQNEAQ, per germline (reference sequence). Unmatched junction bases numbered 13, after V lost 7 bases and J lost 7 bases. The CDR3 totals 16 residues. This CDR3 is CASNPGTGGEEGEAFF. CDR3 coding DNA: TGTGCCAGCAACCCCGGGACAGGGGGCGAAGAGGGTGAAGCTTTCTTT.

J is TRBJ2-7 and V is TRBV19; 11 nucleotides agree with TRBD1. The germline V gene has CDR1 LNHDA and CDR2 SQIVND (reference sequence). The CDR3 runs 15 residues. V lost 5 bases and J lost 7; bases outside the gene matches: 10. This CDR3 is CASSFLGQGAGEQYF. The CDR3 bases are TGTGCCAGTAGTTTCCTAGGACAGGGGGCGGGGGAGCAGTACTTC.